This T cell receptor beta chain was sequenced for a study of T-cell memory formation after mild COVID-19. Study summary: Across donors, TCR clusters were largely donor specific.

Trimming took 5 bases from V and 8 from J; bases not matched to a gene: 7. Per germline, CDR1 SGHAT and CDR2 FQNNGV. The CDR3 is 14 residues long. Via MiXCR, TCRdb re-called the 5' RACE reads, giving one row per CDR3 protein. The table records around 430,000 distinct CDR3 sequences, roughly 15% of them present only once. A remark on this clonotype: Its target is unknown.

The study, taken as a whole, reports: While clones contracting from day 15 to 85 were balanced between CD4 and CD8, later expanders leaned CD4+. CD4+ clones that contracted lay mainly in CM and EM; CD8+ ones lay in EMRA.

The sequenced material came from PBMCs or a T cell subset sorted from them (not recorded which). This rearrangement joins TRBV11-2 to TRBJ1-2; 11 nucleotides line up with TRBD1. The receptor comes from a man aged 18 to 29 who had mild COVID-19 (a few samples of this study predate the infection). Cell type and time point are not known. The CDR3 loop reads CASSRGQGARGYTF. CDR3 DNA sequence: TGTGCCAGCAGCCGAGGACAGGGGGCGAGAGGCTACACCTTC.